This T cell receptor (beta chain) emerged from a study of blood T cell repertoires in COVID-19. In the study overall: Samples taken during acute and convalescent COVID-19 were collected in the United States, Italy and Spain. Sample material is recorded as cDNA or gDNA derived from T cells, B-cell-depleted T cells, or PBMCs.

Germline CDR1 and CDR2: SEHNR and FQNEAQ (reference sequence). V was pared by 4 bases and J by 4 bases, with 11 bases between. The CDR3 is 13 amino acids. In Seattle, patients joined the study during active infection and were tracked longitudinally. Measured with immunoSEQ multiplex PCR; TCRdb has only the in-frame clones, and not every one. The sample has 250,000 to 300,000 clones, about nine tenths seen once; the top ten hold about 10%. This TCR came from a woman aged 25 to 39 with COVID-19, enrolled during active disease. Sequencing was performed on peripheral blood. This chain joins TRBV7-9 and TRBJ2-7; tentatively, D is TRBD2 (6 bases). Here the CDR3 DNA reads TGTGCCAGCAGCTCCCCTCTAGCGTACGAGCAGTACTTC. It encodes CASSSPLAYEQYF.